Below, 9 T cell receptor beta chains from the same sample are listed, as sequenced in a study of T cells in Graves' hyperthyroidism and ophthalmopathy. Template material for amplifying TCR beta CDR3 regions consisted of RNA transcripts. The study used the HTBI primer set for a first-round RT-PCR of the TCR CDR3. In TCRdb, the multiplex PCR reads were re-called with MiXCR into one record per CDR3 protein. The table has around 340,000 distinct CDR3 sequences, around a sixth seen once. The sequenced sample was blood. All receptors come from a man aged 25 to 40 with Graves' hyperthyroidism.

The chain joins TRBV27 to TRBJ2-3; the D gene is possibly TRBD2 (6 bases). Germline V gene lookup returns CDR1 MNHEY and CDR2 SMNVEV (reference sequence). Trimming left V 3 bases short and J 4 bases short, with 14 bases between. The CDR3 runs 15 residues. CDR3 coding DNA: TGTGCCAGCAGTTTGTCTATCCCGGGGGCAGATACGCAGTATTTT. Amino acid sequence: CASSLSIPGADTQYF.

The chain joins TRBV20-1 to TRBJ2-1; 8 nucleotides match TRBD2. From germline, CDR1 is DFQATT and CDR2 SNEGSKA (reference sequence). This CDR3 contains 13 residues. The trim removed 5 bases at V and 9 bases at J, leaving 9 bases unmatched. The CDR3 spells CSAPGLAQSEQFF. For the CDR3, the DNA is TGCAGTGCTCCCGGACTAGCCCAGAGTGAGCAGTTCTTC.

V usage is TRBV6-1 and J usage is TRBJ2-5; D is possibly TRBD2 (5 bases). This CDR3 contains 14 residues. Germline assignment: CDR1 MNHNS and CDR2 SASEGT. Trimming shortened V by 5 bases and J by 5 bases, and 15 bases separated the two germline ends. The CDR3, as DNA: TGTGCCAGCAGTCCCGCCCGGGGTAGCGAGACCCAGTACTTC. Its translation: CASSPARGSETQYF.

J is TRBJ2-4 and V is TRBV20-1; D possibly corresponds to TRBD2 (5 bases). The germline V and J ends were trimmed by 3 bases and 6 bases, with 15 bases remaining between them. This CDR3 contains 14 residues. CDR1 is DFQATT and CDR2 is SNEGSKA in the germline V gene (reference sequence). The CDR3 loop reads CSASGTGEGNIQYF. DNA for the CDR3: TGCAGTGCTAGCGGCACGGGTGAGGGAAACATTCAGTACTTC.

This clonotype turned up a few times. CDR3 sequence: CSAGRDYEQYF. The DNA for the CDR3 is TGCAGCGCAGGGAGGGACTACGAGCAGTACTTC. The gene calls are TRBV29-1 and TRBJ2-7; 7 bases align to TRBD2. CDR1 is SQVTM and CDR2 is ANQGSEA in the germline V gene. Losses at the gene ends were 7 bases for V and 3 bases for J; bases not matched to a gene: 3. The CDR3 is made up of 11 amino acids.

CDR3 amino acids: CSVPQGVNTGELFF. In nucleotides, the CDR3 is TGCAGCGTGCCCCAAGGGGTGAACACCGGGGAGCTGTTTTTT. The chain couples TRBV29-1 to TRBJ2-2; possibly TRBD1 for D (5 bases). The CDR3 has 14 residues. Between the trimmed V and J ends, which lost 6 bases and 1 base, there was a span of 12 bases. Germline CDR1 and CDR2: SQVTM and ANQGSEA.

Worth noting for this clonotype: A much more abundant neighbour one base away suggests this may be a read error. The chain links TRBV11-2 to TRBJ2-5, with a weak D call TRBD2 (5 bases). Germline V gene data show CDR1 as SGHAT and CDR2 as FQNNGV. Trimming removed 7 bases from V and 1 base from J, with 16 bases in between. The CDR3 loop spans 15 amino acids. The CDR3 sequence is CASTSWKRFQETQYF. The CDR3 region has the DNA TGTGCCAGCACAAGCTGGAAGCGGTTCCAAGAGACCCAGTACTTC.

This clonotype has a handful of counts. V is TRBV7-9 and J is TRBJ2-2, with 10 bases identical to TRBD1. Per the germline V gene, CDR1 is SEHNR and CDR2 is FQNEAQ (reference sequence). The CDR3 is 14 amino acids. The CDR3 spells CATGTGALPGELFF. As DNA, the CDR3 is TGTGCTACCGGGACAGGGGCCCTCCCCGGGGAGCTGTTTTTT.

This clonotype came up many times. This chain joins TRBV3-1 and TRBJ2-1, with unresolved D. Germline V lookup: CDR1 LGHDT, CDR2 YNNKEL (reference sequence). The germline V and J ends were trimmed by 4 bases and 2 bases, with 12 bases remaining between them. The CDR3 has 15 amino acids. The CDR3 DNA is TGTGCCAGCAGCCTCGGGCCTCCTCCCTACAATGAGCAGTTCTTC. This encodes CASSLGPPPYNEQFF.